This TCR beta chain was recovered during a study of PD-1 blockade in classical Hodgkin lymphoma. Study-level points and caveats: Unlike CD8+ TCR diversity, which did not rise significantly by C4D1, CD4+ TCR diversity did. The baseline diversity of complete responders showed similarity to that of newly diagnosed patients.

Germline lookup yields CDR1 SEHNR and CDR2 FQNEAQ (reference sequence). CDR3 length: 15 residues. The V and J ends lost 3 bases and 5 bases, in that order; junction bases with no gene match: 7. After autologous stem cell transplantation all patients relapsed, and prior brentuximab vedotin exposure differed between cohorts. Reported best responses ranged across complete response, partial response or progressive disease. Remarks on this clone: The antigen is unknown.

Measured with immunoSEQ multiplex PCR; TCRdb has only the in-frame clones, and not every one. The repertoire holds about 58,000 clones, under 95% seen once, with 10% in the top ten. V gene TRBV7-9 combines with J gene TRBJ1-2, with 9 positions matching TRBD1. The sequence came from a human donor with classical Hodgkin lymphoma. The material sequenced was peripheral blood mononuclear cells (PBMCs), taken before the second cycle of nivolumab. The CDR3 DNA follows: TGTGCCAGCAGCTTCTCGGACAGGGGTAGATATGGCTACACCTTC. Its protein is CASSFSDRGRYGYTF.